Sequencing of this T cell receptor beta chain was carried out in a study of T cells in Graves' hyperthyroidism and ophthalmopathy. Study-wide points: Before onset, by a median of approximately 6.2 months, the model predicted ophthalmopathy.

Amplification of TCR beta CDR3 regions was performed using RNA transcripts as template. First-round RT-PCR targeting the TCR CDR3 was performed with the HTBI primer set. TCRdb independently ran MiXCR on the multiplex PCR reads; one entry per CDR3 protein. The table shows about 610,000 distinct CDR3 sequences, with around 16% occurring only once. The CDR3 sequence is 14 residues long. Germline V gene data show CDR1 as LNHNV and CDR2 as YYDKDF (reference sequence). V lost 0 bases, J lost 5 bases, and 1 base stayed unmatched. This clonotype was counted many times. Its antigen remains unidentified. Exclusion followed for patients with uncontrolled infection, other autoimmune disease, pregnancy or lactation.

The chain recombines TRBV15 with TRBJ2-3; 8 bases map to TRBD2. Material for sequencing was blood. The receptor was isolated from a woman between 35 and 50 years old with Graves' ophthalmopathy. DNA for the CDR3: TGTGCCACCAGCAGAGATCTAGCGGGAGATACGCAGTATTTT. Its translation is CATSRDLAGDTQYF. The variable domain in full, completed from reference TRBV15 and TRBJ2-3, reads DAMVIQNPRYQVTQFGKPVTLSCSQTLNHNVMYWYQQKSSQAPKLLFHYYDKDFNNEADTPDNFQSRRPNTSFCFLDIRSPGLGDTAMYLCATSRDLAGDTQYFGPGTRLTVL.